The T cell receptor beta chain under discussion was sequenced for a study of blood T cell repertoires in COVID-19. The wider study: Samples of COVID-19 (acute and convalescent) were obtained from the United States, Italy and Spain. The cDNA or gDNA used as material had been derived from T cells, B-cell-depleted T cells, or PBMCs.

Assay: immunoSEQ multiplex PCR; the TCRdb copy retains only in-frame clones and omits some. The repertoire has 150,000 to 180,000 clones, 75% to 90% of them found once; the top ten carry more than 14%. This CDR3 region has 16 residues. Between the trimmed V and J ends, which lost 4 bases and 3 bases, there was a span of 17 bases. Germline V gene data show CDR1 as SGHTA and CDR2 as FQGTGA. The specimen sequenced was peripheral blood. The receptor comes from a woman in her forties with acute or convalescent COVID-19. V usage is TRBV7-3 and J usage is TRBJ2-3; weak D call: TRBD2 (6 bases). The CDR3 DNA sequence: TGTGCCAGCAGCTCCGGACGGCGGGGATGGACAGATACGCAGTATTTT. It is translated as CASSSGRRGWTDTQYF.